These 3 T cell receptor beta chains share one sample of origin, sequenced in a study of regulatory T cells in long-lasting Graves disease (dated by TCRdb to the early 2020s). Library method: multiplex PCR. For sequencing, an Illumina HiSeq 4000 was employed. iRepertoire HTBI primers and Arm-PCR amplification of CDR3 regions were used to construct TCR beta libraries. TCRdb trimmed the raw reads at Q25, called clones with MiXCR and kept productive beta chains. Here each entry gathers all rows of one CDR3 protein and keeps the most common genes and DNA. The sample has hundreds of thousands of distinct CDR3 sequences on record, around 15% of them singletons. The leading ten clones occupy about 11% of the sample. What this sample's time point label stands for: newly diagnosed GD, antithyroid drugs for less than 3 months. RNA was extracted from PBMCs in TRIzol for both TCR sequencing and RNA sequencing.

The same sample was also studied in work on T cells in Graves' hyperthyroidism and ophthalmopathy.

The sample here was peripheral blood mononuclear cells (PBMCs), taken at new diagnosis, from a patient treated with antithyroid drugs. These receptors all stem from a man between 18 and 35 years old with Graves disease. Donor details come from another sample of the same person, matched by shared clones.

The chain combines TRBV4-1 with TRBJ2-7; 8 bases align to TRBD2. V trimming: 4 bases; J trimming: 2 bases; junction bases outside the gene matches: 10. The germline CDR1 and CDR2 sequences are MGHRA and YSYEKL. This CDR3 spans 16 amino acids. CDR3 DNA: TGCGCCAGCAGCCTACATTTAGCGGGATCGGCCTACGAGCAGTACTTC. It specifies CASSLHLAGSAYEQYF.

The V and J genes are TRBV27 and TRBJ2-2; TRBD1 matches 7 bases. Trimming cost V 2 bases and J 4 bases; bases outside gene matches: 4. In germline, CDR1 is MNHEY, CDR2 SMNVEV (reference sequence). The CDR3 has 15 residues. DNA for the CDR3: TGTGCCAGCAGTTTAATAGGGGGCGGCACCGGGGAGCTGTTTTTT. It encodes CASSLIGGGTGELFF.

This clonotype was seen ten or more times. Here the CDR3 reads CASSSSSRAPDTQYF. The DNA of the CDR3 is TGTGCCAGCAGTTCCTCATCGAGGGCGCCAGATACGCAGTATTTT. The J gene is TRBJ2-3, the V gene TRBV28; tentative D call: TRBD2 (5 bases). The CDR3 is 15 residues long. V shed 4 bases and J shed 4 bases, with 15 bases lying between them. CDR1 and CDR2 (germline): MDHEN, SYDVKM.